This T cell receptor beta chain was captured by sequencing in a study of blood T cell repertoires in COVID-19. Study-wide background: Researchers got acute and convalescent COVID-19 samples from the United States, Italy and Spain. PBMCs, B-cell-depleted T cells, or T cells provided the cDNA or gDNA that made up the material.

The study counted Cohort 3 donors as recovered given two negative PCRs, clearance, or symptom resolution. This CDR3 has 11 residues. Per the germline V gene, CDR1 is SGHVS and CDR2 is FQNEAQ. V lost 5 bases to trimming and J lost 12 bases; unmatched junction nucleotides: 7. Sequenced by immunoSEQ multiplex PCR; TCRdb stores in-frame clones only, minus some. The table lists 290,000 or so clones, around 90% of them singletons. Sequencing was done on a sample of PBMCs or T cells enriched from blood (not recorded which). The chain employs TRBV7-8 and TRBJ2-7; 7 bases align to TRBD2. The sequence was collected from a woman in her thirties who had recovered from COVID-19. This CDR3 reads CASSHGLGRYF. The CDR3 DNA reads as TGTGCCAGCAGCCACGGACTAGGAAGGTACTTC.